Listed here are 23 T cell receptor beta chains from one sample, sequenced in a study of CDR3 diversity in severe acne. TCRdb reprocessed the PCR reads with MiXCR, giving one entry per CDR3 protein. Found here are tens of thousands of distinct CDR3 sequences, 45% to 60% of them singletons; the top ten hold over 11%. Sequenced: blood. All receptors come from a male donor in good health, without acne.

This clonotype was observed at least ten times. The genes are TRBV7-2 and TRBJ2-5, with D maybe TRBD2 (5 bases). Per the germline V gene, CDR1 is SGHTA and CDR2 is FQGNSA. CDR3 size: 14 residues. V was pared by 2 bases and J by 5 bases, with 12 bases between. CDR3 nucleotide sequence: TGTGCCAGCAGCTTACGGGGAGACGAGGAGACCCAGTACTTC. As protein: CASSLRGDEETQYF.

Concerning this clonotype itself: Germline and junction disagree at one end, which may indicate a read error. V is TRBV19 and J is TRBJ1-5; D is uncertain. The germline V gene has CDR1 LNHDA and CDR2 SQIVND (reference sequence). The CDR3 contains 13 residues. This CDR3 is CASSPDLNRPQHF. In DNA, the CDR3 is TGTGCCAGTAGTCCAGACCTGAATCGGCCCCAGCATTTT.

This chain links TRBV18 with TRBJ2-7; D might be TRBD2 (6 bases). Between the trimmed V and J ends, which lost 2 bases and 6 bases, there was a span of 26 bases. Germline lookup yields CDR1 KGHSH and CDR2 LQKENI. The CDR3 has 18 residues. DNA for the CDR3: TGTGCCAGCTCACCAATGGGCCCTAGCGACGGGAGTCTTCCCGAGCAGTACTTC. It specifies CASSPMGPSDGSLPEQYF.

The chain combines TRBV5-1 with TRBJ1-5, with D possibly TRBD1 on 5 matching bases. Trimming stripped 0 bases from V and 11 bases from J, with 21 bases between. This CDR3 contains 16 residues. Germline V lookup: CDR1 SGHRS, CDR2 YFSETQ. The CDR3 DNA reads as TGCGCCAGCAGCTTGGTAGGGACGGGTGGTTTGGAGACCCAGCATTTT. Its protein is CASSLVGTGGLETQHF.

This clonotype was recorded at least ten times. The chain recombines TRBV6-2 or TRBV6-3 with TRBJ2-5, with D unresolved. The V and J ends lost 0 bases and 1 base respectively, with 3 bases between them. This CDR3 is 13 amino acids long. Per germline, CDR1 MNHEY and CDR2 SVGEGT. The CDR3 coding sequence is TGTGCCAGCAGTTACTCGCCCCAAGAGACCCAGTACTTC. Its protein product is CASSYSPQETQYF.

There are a few counts of this clonotype. J is TRBJ1-1 and V is TRBV24-1, with D perhaps matching TRBD1 (6 bases). The germline V and J ends were trimmed by 2 bases and 1 base, with 10 bases remaining between them. Germline V gene sequence: CDR1 KGHDR, CDR2 SFDVKD. The CDR3 extends over 15 amino acids. The CDR3 coding sequence is TGTGCCACCAGTGATTCCCGGACAGAGAACACTGAAGCTTTCTTT. As protein: CATSDSRTENTEAFF.

Within the sample, this clonotype is medium-sized (0.01 to 0.1%). The V call is TRBV10-1, the J call TRBJ1-1, with TRBD1 as a possible D gene (6 bases). Trimming left V 0 bases short and J 0 bases short, with 11 bases between. CDR1 is WNHNN and CDR2 is SYGVQD in the germline V gene (reference sequence). CDR3 length: 16 residues. The CDR3 DNA reads as TGCGCCAGCAGTGAGTCAAGAGGGACATTGAACACTGAAGCTTTCTTT. It codes for CASSESRGTLNTEAFF.

The V gene is TRBV20-1, the J gene TRBJ1-2; D unclear. Per germline, CDR1 DFQATT and CDR2 SNEGSKA (reference sequence). The CDR3 runs to 11 residues. V gave up 4 bases and J gave up 1 base, with 4 bases separating them. CDR3 DNA sequence: TGCAGTGCTAAGGATAACTATGGCTACACCTTC. It yields the protein CSAKDNYGYTF.

This clonotype occurred a few times. V usage is TRBV29-1 and J usage is TRBJ1-2; D perhaps matches TRBD1 (6 bases). The CDR3 contains 11 residues. CDR1 SQVTM and CDR2 ANQGSEA come from the germline V gene. Deletions cut 7 bases from V and 6 bases from J, with 12 bases between. The CDR3 region is CSAEGGNGYTF. Written as DNA, the CDR3 is TGCAGCGCCGAGGGGGGTAATGGCTACACCTTC.

This chain joins TRBV4-1 and TRBJ1-2, with TRBD1 as a possible D gene (5 bases). V was trimmed by 4 bases and J by 4 bases, leaving 16 bases between them. The germline V gene has CDR1 MGHRA and CDR2 YSYEKL. CDR3 length equals 15 residues. CDR3 bases: TGCGCCAGCAGCCCGAAGCAGGGAGACGGCTATGGCTACACCTTC. This gives the protein CASSPKQGDGYGYTF.

This chain connects TRBV5-6 to TRBJ2-7; weak D call: TRBD2 (6 bases). V lost 4 bases and J 7 bases, leaving 9 bases between the germline ends. CDR3 length: 11 residues. Germline CDR1 reads SGHDT; CDR2 reads YYEEEE. CDR3 sequence reads: CASSGGTEQYF. The CDR3 coding sequence is TGTGCCAGCAGCGGGGGGACGGAGCAGTACTTC.

This clonotype was counted many times. A junction boundary mismatches the germline segment, possibly from a read error. The rearrangement joins TRBV10-1 to TRBJ2-1; D remains ambiguous. Germline CDR1 WNHNN, CDR2 SYGVQD (reference sequence). The CDR3 consists of 11 residues. The CDR3 DNA reads as TGCGCCGGCAGTAATCGGTTCGGGCAGTTCTTC. Protein product: CAGSNRFGQFF.

This chain joins TRBV5-4 and TRBJ2-5, with 11 bases fitting TRBD1. The CDR3 length is 15 residues. J was trimmed by 5 bases and V by 1 base; bases with no gene match: 4. Germline assignment: CDR1 SGHNT and CDR2 YYREEE (reference sequence). The CDR3 region has the DNA TGTGCCAGCAGCTTGCGAGGGACAGGGGGGGAGACCCAGTACTTC. Protein sequence: CASSLRGTGGETQYF.

Notes on this clonotype: It is unclear where the CDR3 begins or ends on the DNA, so no DNA is shown, and the CDR3 is as TCRdb lists it. V and J are TRBV9 and TRBJ1-1. CDR1 SGDLS and CDR2 YYNGEE come from the germline V gene. The CDR3 numbers 24 amino acids, ends counted. CDR3 protein: CASSGAASMATPSVRGGGDTEAFF.

This clonotype occurred many times. V and J are TRBV6-4 and TRBJ1-5; 9 positions agree with TRBD1. The V gene end was trimmed by 5 bases and the J gene end by 2 bases; junction bases not matched to a gene: 7. Looked up from germline, CDR1 is MRHNA and CDR2 is SNTAGT. The CDR3 loop spans 16 amino acids. The CDR3 coding sequence is TGTGCCAGCAGTCCCACAGGGGGCTCGGGCAATCAGCCCCAGCATTTT. As protein: CASSPTGGSGNQPQHF.

Concerning this clonotype itself: With a much larger clone just one base away, this may be a read error. The V gene is TRBV2, the J gene TRBJ2-7; D could derive from TRBD1 or TRBD2 (5 bases each). The CDR3 has 15 amino acids. Germline CDR1 SNHLY, CDR2 FYNNEI. In DNA form, the CDR3 reads TGTACCAGCAGTGAATTTCCGGGACGGTCCTACGAGCAGTACTTC. Its translation: CTSSEFPGRSYEQYF.

The chain employs TRBV5-4 and TRBJ1-2; D is uncertain. Trimming removed 0 bases from V and 6 bases from J, with 9 bases in between. Germline V CDR1 and CDR2: SGHNT, YYREEE (reference sequence). The CDR3 covers 13 residues. CDR3 loop: CASSLAPGDGYTF. The DNA of the CDR3 is TGTGCCAGCAGCTTGGCCCCAGGTGATGGCTACACCTTC.

Note on this clonotype: The missing conserved phenylalanine or tryptophan at the end of this CDR3 makes a read error likely. In DNA form, the CDR3 reads TGTGCCATCAGTCCCGGACTAGTGGGGGGAAACACCCAGTACTCC. Translation gives CAISPGLVGGNTQYS. The genes are TRBV10-3 and TRBJ2-5; 7 nucleotides agree with TRBD2. V lost 5 bases, J lost 8 bases, and 14 bases stayed unmatched. The germline gives CDR1 ENHRY, CDR2 SYGVKD. The CDR3 spans 15 residues.

V and J are TRBV11-2 and TRBJ1-1, with D perhaps matching TRBD1 (5 bases). V was clipped by 3 bases and J by 2 bases, with 7 bases between them. CDR1 and CDR2 (germline): SGHAT, FQNNGV. The CDR3 totals 13 residues. CDR3 nucleotides: TGTGCCAGCAGCTTCGACAGAAACACTGAAGCTTTCTTT. The encoded protein is CASSFDRNTEAFF. Looking up the rest from reference TRBV11-2 and TRBJ1-1 gives the full variable domain: EAGVAQSPRYKIIEKRQSVAFWCNPISGHATLYWYQQILGQGPKLLIQFQNNGVVDDSQLPKDRFSAERLKGVDSTLKIQPAKLEDSAVYLCASSFDRNTEAFFGQGTRLTVV.

The chain combines TRBV7-8 with TRBJ2-7; TRBD2 aligns across 10 bases. The germline V gene has CDR1 SGHVS and CDR2 FQNEAQ. The trim removed 5 bases at V and 5 bases at J, leaving 9 bases unmatched. The CDR3 length is 15 residues. The CDR3 loop is CASSPGGLAGDEQYF. In nucleotides, the CDR3 is TGTGCCAGCAGCCCTGGGGGGCTAGCGGGAGACGAGCAGTACTTC.

This clonotype was detected a few times. The gene calls are TRBV20-1 and TRBJ2-5, with D possibly matching TRBD1 (6 bases). The CDR3 is 13 residues long. Germline-derived CDR1 and CDR2 are DFQATT and SNEGSKA (reference sequence). V dropped 2 bases and J dropped 4 bases, with 11 bases sitting between them. The CDR3 DNA sequence: TGCAGTGCTAGACTACAGGGTGGAGAGACCCAGTACTTC. Protein: CSARLQGGETQYF.

This clonotype has ten or more counts. V usage is TRBV27 and J usage is TRBJ1-2; D remains unclear. The V end lost 3 bases, the J end lost 2 bases, and 10 bases lay between the germline ends. Looked up from germline, CDR1 is MNHEY and CDR2 is SMNVEV (reference sequence). CDR3 length: 14 residues. The CDR3 DNA reads TGTGCCAGCAGTTTTTGGCCACAGAACTATGGCTACACCTTC. Translating it yields CASSFWPQNYGYTF.

This sequence joins TRBV25-1 and TRBJ2-5, with D possibly being TRBD1 or TRBD2 (5 bases each). Germline assignment: CDR1 MGHDK and CDR2 SYGVNS. Trimming cost V 4 bases and J 4 bases, with 19 bases left between them. This CDR3 comprises 16 residues. The CDR3 spells CASSGGQQPQGETQYF. CDR3 bases: TGTGCCAGCAGTGGAGGGCAACAGCCCCAGGGAGAGACCCAGTACTTC.